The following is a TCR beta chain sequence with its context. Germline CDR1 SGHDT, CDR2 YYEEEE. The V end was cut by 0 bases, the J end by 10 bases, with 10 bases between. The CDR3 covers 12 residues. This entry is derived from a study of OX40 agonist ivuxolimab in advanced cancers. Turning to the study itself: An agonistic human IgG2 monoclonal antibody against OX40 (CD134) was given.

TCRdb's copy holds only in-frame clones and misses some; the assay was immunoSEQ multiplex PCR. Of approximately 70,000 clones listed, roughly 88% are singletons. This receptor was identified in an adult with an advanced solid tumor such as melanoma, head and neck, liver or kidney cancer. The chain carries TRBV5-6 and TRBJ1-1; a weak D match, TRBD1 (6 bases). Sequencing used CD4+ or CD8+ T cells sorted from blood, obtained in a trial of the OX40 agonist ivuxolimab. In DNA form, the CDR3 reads TGTGCCAGCAGCTTGGTAGCAGGGGTAGCTTTCTTT. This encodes CASSLVAGVAFF.